The next 2 T cell receptor beta chains were all read from a single sample in a study of T-cell memory formation after mild COVID-19. TCRdb called the 5' RACE reads again in MiXCR, with one record for every CDR3 protein. The sample contains 90,000 to 120,000 distinct CDR3 sequences, roughly 10% of which appear only once. Sequenced sample: PBMCs or a T cell subset sorted from them (not recorded which). These receptors came from a man aged 18 to 30 who had mild COVID-19 (a few samples of this study predate the infection). Cell type and time point are not known.

This clonotype was counted many times. The chain links TRBV5-6 to TRBJ2-4; 7 bases fit TRBD1. CDR3 length equals 14 residues. Germline CDR1 SGHDT, CDR2 YYEEEE. V lost 4 bases, J lost 8 bases, and 9 bases stayed unmatched. The DNA for the CDR3 is TGTGCCAGCAGCCCGACAGGGCAGGGATACATTCAGTACTTC. Its protein is CASSPTGQGYIQYF.

This clonotype was counted between two and nine times. The V call is TRBV4-1, the J call TRBJ2-7; TRBD2 matches 7 bases. CDR1 and CDR2 (germline): MGHRA, YSYEKL. The CDR3 totals 13 residues. With V trimmed by 4 bases and J by 5 bases, 5 bases remained unmatched. CDR3 coding DNA: TGCGCCAGCAGCCCGGTGGGAGGGGACGAGCAGTACTTC. This encodes CASSPVGGDEQYF.